A single sample gave rise to the 12 T cell receptor beta chains below, sequenced in a study of T-cell reconstitution after alpha-beta-depleted transplantation in children. Library preparation (for TCRbeta) was performed with unique molecular identifiers. TCRdb re-called the PCR reads through MiXCR, storing one row per CDR3 protein. Of about 130,000 distinct CDR3 sequences listed, about a tenth are singletons. The sequences come from PBMCs, mostly from graft donor cells, collected 180 days after TCRalphabeta/CD19-depleted stem cell transplant. These receptors came from a girl under three years old who had a stem cell transplant for combined immunodeficiency, so the T cells may come from the graft donor.

V gene TRBV12-3 or TRBV12-4 combines with J gene TRBJ1-1, with D possibly TRBD1 on 5 matching bases. The CDR3 has 14 residues. The germline V and J ends were trimmed by 3 bases and 0 bases, with 8 bases remaining between them. The CDR3 sequence: CASSFSTVNTEAFF. In nucleotides, the CDR3 is TGTGCCAGCAGTTTTTCGACAGTGAACACTGAAGCTTTCTTT.

Here the CDR3 DNA reads TGCAGTGCTAGTAAGGACGGGATCACTGAAGCTTTCTTT. It translates to CSASKDGITEAFF. The chain is built from TRBV20-1 and TRBJ1-1; D unresolved. CDR3 length: 13 residues. V lost 3 bases to trimming and J lost 4 bases, with 12 bases between them. Germline loops: CDR1 DFQATT, CDR2 SNEGSKA (reference sequence).

Only a few counts were recorded for this clonotype. The V gene is TRBV10-3, the J gene TRBJ2-7; D is perhaps TRBD1 (5 bases). This CDR3 is built from 15 residues. The germline V gene has CDR1 ENHRY and CDR2 SYGVKD. The V end lost 5 bases, the J end lost 3 bases, and 17 bases lay between the germline ends. The CDR3 loop is CAISQGPQGNYEQYF. CDR3 nucleotides: TGTGCCATCAGTCAGGGTCCTCAAGGTAACTACGAGCAGTACTTC.

This clonotype was recorded a few times. The chain has TRBV7-3 and TRBJ2-1, with D possibly TRBD2 on 5 matching bases. Trimming removed 4 bases at V and 4 bases at J, with 11 bases between. CDR3 length equals 14 residues. The germline gives CDR1 SGHTA, CDR2 FQGTGA. The CDR3 region is CASSSIPGYNEQFF. In nucleotides, the CDR3 is TGTGCCAGCAGCTCTATCCCGGGGTACAATGAGCAGTTCTTC.

This sequence joins TRBV5-1 and TRBJ2-7; 11 bases align to TRBD1. V lost 1 base to trimming and J lost 6 bases; unmatched junction nucleotides: 3. This CDR3 spans 14 amino acids. Per germline, CDR1 SGHRS and CDR2 YFSETQ. As DNA, the CDR3 is TGCGCCAGCAGCTTGACCGGGACAGGGGGCGAGCAGTACTTC. Residues: CASSLTGTGGEQYF.

The sample holds a few counts of this clonotype. This rearrangement joins TRBV4-1 to TRBJ2-1; 9 nucleotides line up with TRBD2. Germline V gene lookup returns CDR1 MGHRA and CDR2 YSYEKL. The J segment lost 4 bases and the V segment lost 0 bases, leaving 25 bases of the junction unmatched. This CDR3 contains 23 residues. CDR3 residues: CASSQDPLQDSQISGSIYNEQFF. CDR3 bases: TGCGCCAGCAGCCAAGATCCACTTCAAGATTCCCAGATTAGCGGGAGTATTTACAATGAGCAGTTCTTC.

There are a few counts of this clonotype. The rearrangement joins TRBV6-5 to TRBJ1-1; 9 nucleotides agree with TRBD1. V gave up 0 bases and J gave up 1 base; unmatched junction bases: 3. This CDR3 is 16 amino acids long. CDR1 is MNHEY and CDR2 is SVGAGI in the germline V gene. CDR3 DNA sequence: TGTGCCAGCAGTTACTCTGGACAGGGGTGGAACACTGAAGCTTTCTTT. It is translated as CASSYSGQGWNTEAFF.

On this clonotype: One base away lies a much larger clone, so this may be a sequencing read error. CDR3 bases: TGTGCCAGCAGCCAGAGAGGCTGGCAACGTTCCCCTACCTCCTACGAGCAGTACTTC. This translates into CASSQRGWQRSPTSYEQYF. The chain joins TRBV11-2 to TRBJ2-7, with D unclear. The germline V gene encodes CDR1 SGHAT and CDR2 FQNNGV. The V gene lost 5 bases and the J gene lost 0 bases, with 26 bases spanning the gap. The CDR3 spans 19 residues.

The V call is TRBV27, the J call TRBJ1-1; 7 nucleotides agree with TRBD1. V trimming: 6 bases; J trimming: 3 bases; junction bases outside the gene matches: 7. The CDR3 sequence is 14 residues long. CDR1 and CDR2 (germline): MNHEY, SMNVEV (reference sequence). Here the CDR3 DNA reads TGTGCCAGCAGGTGGACAGGCTTGGACACTGAAGCTTTCTTT. It is translated as CASRWTGLDTEAFF.

This clonotype was detected a few times. The J gene is TRBJ2-1, the V gene TRBV14, with 7 positions matching TRBD2. The V gene's germline CDR1 is SGHDN and CDR2 FVKESK. The CDR3 runs to 14 residues. Unmatched junction bases numbered 0, after V lost 4 bases and J lost 0 bases. The CDR3 reads CASSRTSSYNEQFF. The CDR3 region has the DNA TGTGCCAGCAGCCGGACTAGCTCCTACAATGAGCAGTTCTTC.

J is TRBJ2-5 and V is TRBV5-6; D uncertain. Germline V gene sequence: CDR1 SGHDT, CDR2 YYEEEE. The CDR3 length is 14 residues. V was clipped by 0 bases and J by 5 bases, with 11 bases between them. As DNA, the CDR3 is TGTGCCAGCAGCTTGGTAGGTAGTGTCGAGACCCAGTACTTC. As protein: CASSLVGSVETQYF.

V usage is TRBV29-1 and J usage is TRBJ2-7; 11 positions match TRBD2. Germline loops: CDR1 SQVTM, CDR2 ANQGSEA. The CDR3 totals 19 residues. CDR3 DNA: TGCAGGGGCCAGTTCCCATCGGGACTAGCGGCAGAAGGGTCCTACGAGCAGTACTTC. Translated: CRGQFPSGLAAEGSYEQYF.